A selection of T cell receptor beta chains follows, all from one sample in a study of CD8 T cells in Susac syndrome. TCRdb re-analysed the immunoSEQ multiplex PCR reads in MiXCR, keeping a single row per CDR3 protein. The repertoire consists of approximately 100,000 distinct CDR3 sequences, with less than 95% occurring once and the leading ten covering around 0.12%. Sample: CD8+ T cells from PBMCs. These receptors came from a human donor in good health. CDR3s include the opening cysteine and the closing phenylalanine or tryptophan. The order of the fields is CDR3 protein, CDR3 DNA, V gene, clone size, J gene, D gene. D genes are given only for firm matches. Not all rows give a size; the values are once, few, many and, for expanded clones, a class.

CDR3aa: CASNYRWRDRGLNEQFF; CDR3nt: TGTGCCAGCAATTATCGGTGGCGGGACAGGGGGCTGAATGAGCAGTTCTTC; v_gene: TRBV7-2; abundance: NA; j_gene: TRBJ2-1; d_gene: TRBD1
CDR3aa: CASSGGGGAHGSPLHF; CDR3nt: TGTGCCAGCAGTGGCGGTGGGGGGGCCCATGGTTCACCCCTCCACTTT; v_gene: TRBV25-1; abundance: NA; j_gene: TRBJ1-6; d_gene: NA
CDR3aa: CASEPVRGRRETQYF; CDR3nt: TGTGCCAGCGAACCCGTCCGGGGCCGGAGGGAGACCCAGTACTTC; v_gene: TRBV7-2; abundance: NA; j_gene: TRBJ2-5; d_gene: NA
CDR3aa: CASSFKRDRDYEQYF; CDR3nt: TGTGCCAGCAGTTTTAAACGGGACAGGGACTACGAGCAGTACTTC; v_gene: TRBV12-3/TRBV12-4; abundance: NA; j_gene: TRBJ2-7; d_gene: TRBD1
CDR3aa: CASSPGLGGTSYEQYF; CDR3nt: TGTGCCAGCAGCCCGGGTTTGGGGGGGACTTCCTACGAGCAGTACTTC; v_gene: TRBV9; abundance: NA; j_gene: TRBJ2-7; d_gene: TRBD2
CDR3aa: CASGKRETSETQYF; CDR3nt: TGTGCCAGCGGGAAGCGGGAGACTTCCGAGACCCAGTACTTC; v_gene: TRBV6-1; abundance: NA; j_gene: TRBJ2-5; d_gene: TRBD2
CDR3aa: CAISVAGTYEQYF; CDR3nt: TGTGCCATCAGTGTCGCTGGAACCTACGAGCAGTACTTC; v_gene: TRBV10-3; abundance: NA; j_gene: TRBJ2-7; d_gene: NA
CDR3aa: CSASPRTSGRYQETQYF; CDR3nt: TGCAGTGCTAGCCCCAGGACTAGCGGGCGGTACCAAGAGACCCAGTACTTC; v_gene: TRBV20-1; abundance: NA; j_gene: TRBJ2-5; d_gene: TRBD2
CDR3aa: CASSPQSGKETQYF; CDR3nt: TGTGCCAGCAGCCCTCAGTCAGGAAAAGAGACCCAGTACTTC; v_gene: TRBV7-2; abundance: NA; j_gene: TRBJ2-5; d_gene: NA
CDR3aa: CASSCPRVTDTQYF; CDR3nt: TGCGCCAGCAGCTGCCCCAGGGTCACAGATACGCAGTATTTT; v_gene: TRBV4-3; abundance: few; j_gene: TRBJ2-3; d_gene: NA
CDR3aa: CSAAGQPNTGELFF; CDR3nt: TGCAGTGCTGCGGGACAGCCGAACACCGGGGAGCTGTTTTTT; v_gene: TRBV20-1; abundance: once; j_gene: TRBJ2-2; d_gene: NA
CDR3aa: CSATPGTAVNEKLFF; CDR3nt: TGCAGTGCTACGCCAGGGACAGCCGTTAATGAAAAACTGTTTTTT; v_gene: TRBV20-1; abundance: once; j_gene: TRBJ1-4; d_gene: TRBD1
CDR3aa: CASSVGDRVDSGNTIYF; CDR3nt: TGTGCCAGCAGCGTAGGAGACAGGGTGGACTCTGGAAACACCATATATTTT; v_gene: TRBV9; abundance: NA; j_gene: TRBJ1-3; d_gene: TRBD1
CDR3aa: CASSVALLGLNEQFF; CDR3nt: TGTGCCAGCAGCGTAGCCCTATTGGGGCTGAATGAGCAGTTCTTC; v_gene: TRBV9; abundance: NA; j_gene: TRBJ2-1; d_gene: NA
CDR3aa: CSARPGHEETQYF; CDR3nt: TGCAGTGCTAGACCGGGACACGAAGAGACCCAGTACTTC; v_gene: TRBV20-1; abundance: NA; j_gene: TRBJ2-5; d_gene: NA
CDR3aa: CASSSGDSPLHF; CDR3nt: TGTGCCAGCAGCTCCGGGGATTCACCCCTCCACTTT; v_gene: TRBV7-9; abundance: once; j_gene: TRBJ1-6; d_gene: NA
CDR3aa: CASRSGSSPRETQYF; CDR3nt: TGTGCCAGCAGAAGCGGGAGTTCCCCCCGGGAGACCCAGTACTTC; v_gene: TRBV6-1; abundance: few; j_gene: TRBJ2-5; d_gene: TRBD2
CDR3aa: CASAAGHALYNEQFF; CDR3nt: TGTGCCAGCGCAGCGGGACATGCTCTCTACAATGAGCAGTTCTTC; v_gene: TRBV27; abundance: NA; j_gene: TRBJ2-1; d_gene: NA
CDR3aa: CSVEGGQGSTYEQYF; CDR3nt: TGCAGCGTTGAGGGCGGACAGGGGAGTACATACGAGCAGTACTTC; v_gene: TRBV29-1; abundance: NA; j_gene: TRBJ2-7; d_gene: TRBD1
CDR3aa: CASSPAPMLENIQYF; CDR3nt: TGTGCCAGCAGCCCCGCCCCCATGTTGGAAAACATTCAGTACTTC; v_gene: TRBV7-2; abundance: NA; j_gene: TRBJ2-4; d_gene: NA
CDR3aa: CASGPADTEAFF; CDR3nt: TGTGCCAGCGGTCCGGCGGACACTGAAGCTTTCTTT; v_gene: TRBV9; abundance: NA; j_gene: TRBJ1-1; d_gene: NA
CDR3aa: CASSDTGTGDVEQFF; CDR3nt: TGTGCCAGCAGTGATACCGGGACAGGGGACGTTGAGCAGTTCTTC; v_gene: TRBV27; abundance: NA; j_gene: TRBJ2-1; d_gene: TRBD1
CDR3aa: CASSVEDGRMETQYF; CDR3nt: TGTGCCAGCAGCGTAGAGGATGGCAGGATGGAGACCCAGTACTTC; v_gene: TRBV9; abundance: NA; j_gene: TRBJ2-5; d_gene: NA
CDR3aa: CASGNPGRPETQYF; CDR3nt: TGTGCCAGCGGTAATCCAGGGCGTCCAGAGACCCAGTACTTC; v_gene: TRBV27; abundance: NA; j_gene: TRBJ2-5; d_gene: NA
CDR3aa: CASITGGSYNEQFF; CDR3nt: TGTGCCAGCATTACGGGGGGCTCCTACAATGAGCAGTTCTTC; v_gene: TRBV28; abundance: NA; j_gene: TRBJ2-1; d_gene: TRBD2
CDR3aa: CASSLYTGGGNTIYF; CDR3nt: TGTGCCAGCAGCTTATATACGGGAGGAGGAAACACCATATATTTT; v_gene: TRBV11-1; abundance: NA; j_gene: TRBJ1-3; d_gene: NA
CDR3aa: CAGAGFGKTQYF; CDR3nt: TGTGCCGGCGCCGGGTTCGGAAAGACCCAGTACTTC; v_gene: TRBV6-2/TRBV6-3; abundance: NA; j_gene: TRBJ2-5; d_gene: NA